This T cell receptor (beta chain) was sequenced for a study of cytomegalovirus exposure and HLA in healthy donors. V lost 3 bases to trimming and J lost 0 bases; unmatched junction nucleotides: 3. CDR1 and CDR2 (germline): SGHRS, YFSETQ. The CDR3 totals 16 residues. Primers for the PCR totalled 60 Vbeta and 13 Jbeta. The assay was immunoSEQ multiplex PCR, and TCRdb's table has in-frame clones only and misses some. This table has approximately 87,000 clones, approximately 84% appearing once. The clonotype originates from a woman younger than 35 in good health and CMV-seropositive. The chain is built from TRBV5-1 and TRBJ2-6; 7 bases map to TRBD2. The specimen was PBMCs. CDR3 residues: CASSWGGNSGANVLTF. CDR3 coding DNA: TGCGCCAGCAGCTGGGGGGGAAACTCTGGGGCCAACGTCCTGACTTTC.